The sequence of this TCR beta chain was determined in a study of identical twins. Overall study results and limits: Monozygotic twins shared more out-of-frame TCR alpha than recombination models predicted.

With V trimmed by 6 bases and J by 6 bases, 12 bases remained unmatched. The CDR3 runs 15 residues. Germline V gene sequence: CDR1 MDHEN, CDR2 SYDVKM. MiXCR was run by TCRdb on the 5' RACE reads, yielding one entry per CDR3 protein. The sample consists of about 530,000 distinct CDR3 sequences, about 20% of them appearing once. With no exceptions, donors were healthy Caucasians. This clonotype has just a few counts. Antigen: not known. These records were also assigned to another study, of yellow fever vaccine responses in identical twins. Per that paper: Reportedly, twins' vaccine T cell responses looked partly convergent and partly personalized.

Sequencing was done on a sample of CD4+ T cells sorted from blood. The receptor was isolated from a woman between 18 and 29 years old in good health. The chain combines TRBV28 with TRBJ2-5; 8 nucleotides match TRBD2. The CDR3 nucleotides read TGTGCCAGCAGCTTAGTAACGGGAGGGGGGAAGACCCAGTACTTC. Translated: CASSLVTGGGKTQYF.